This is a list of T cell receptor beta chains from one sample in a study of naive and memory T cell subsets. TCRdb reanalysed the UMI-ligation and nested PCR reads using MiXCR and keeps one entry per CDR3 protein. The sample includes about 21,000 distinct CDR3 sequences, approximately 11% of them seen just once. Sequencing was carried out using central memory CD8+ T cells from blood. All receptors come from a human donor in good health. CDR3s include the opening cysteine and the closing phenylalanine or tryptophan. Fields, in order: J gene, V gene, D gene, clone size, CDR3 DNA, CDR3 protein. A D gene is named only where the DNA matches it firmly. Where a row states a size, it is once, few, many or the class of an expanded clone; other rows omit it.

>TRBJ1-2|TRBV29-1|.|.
TGCAGCGTTGACGGCTACACCTTC
CSVDGYTF
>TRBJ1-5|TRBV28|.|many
TGTGCCAGCAACCGTAGAAATCAGCCCCAGCATTTT
CASNRRNQPQHF
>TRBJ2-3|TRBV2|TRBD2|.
TGTGCCAGCACTGGTCCTAGCGGGAGGGCCCGAGATACGCAGTATTTT
CASTGPSGRARDTQYF
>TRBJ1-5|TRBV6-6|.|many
TGTGCCAGCAGTTACTCTCGCGGGGCGGCGATTGATAGCAATCAGCCCCAGCATTTT
CASSYSRGAAIDSNQPQHF
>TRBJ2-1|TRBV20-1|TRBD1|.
TGCAGTGCTAGAGACCGGCCCAGGGGGCGGGTCTACAATGAGCAGTTCTTC
CSARDRPRGRVYNEQFF
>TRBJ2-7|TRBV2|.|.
TGTGCCAGCATCGCGGACAGATGGGAGGACTACGAGCAGTACTTC
CASIADRWEDYEQYF
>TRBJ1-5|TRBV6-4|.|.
TGTGCCAGCGTCACTTTCTATTTT
CASVTFYF
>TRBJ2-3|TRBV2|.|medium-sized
TGTGCCAGCCTTCCCCAAGGTACAGGTAGTTTT
CASLPQGTGSF
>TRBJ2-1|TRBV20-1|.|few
TGCAGTGCTAGATCCGGGACTTCGACCTACAATGAGCAGTTCTTC
CSARSGTSTYNEQFF
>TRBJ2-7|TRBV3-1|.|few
TGTGCCAGCAGCCAAAGGGGCGAGGGCTACGAGCAGTACTTC
CASSQRGEGYEQYF
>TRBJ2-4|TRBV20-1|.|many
TGCAGTGAAGTCGAGTTAGCCAAAAACATTCAGTACTTC
CSEVELAKNIQYF
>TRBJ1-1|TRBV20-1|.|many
TGCAGTGCTAGAGATAGCGACATGAACACTGAAGCTTTCTTT
CSARDSDMNTEAFF
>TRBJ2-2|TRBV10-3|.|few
TGTGCCATCAGTGTTTCTAGTCACGGGGAGCTGTTTTTT
CAISVSSHGELFF
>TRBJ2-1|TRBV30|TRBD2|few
TGTGCCTGGTCCGGGACTAGCTCCTACAATGAGCAGTTCTTC
CAWSGTSSYNEQFF
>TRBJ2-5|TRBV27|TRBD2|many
TGTGCCAGCAGTTTATGGGCTAGCGGGGCAGAGACCCAGTACTTC
CASSLWASGAETQYF
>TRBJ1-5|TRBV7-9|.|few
TGTGCCAGCAGCTTAGTCGAGGACAATCAGCCCCAGCATTTT
CASSLVEDNQPQHF
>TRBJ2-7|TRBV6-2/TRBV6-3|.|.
TGTGCTACCGGGGAACCTGCCTCCTACGAGCAGTACTTC
CATGEPASYEQYF
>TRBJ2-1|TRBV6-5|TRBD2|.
TGTGCCAGCAGTTACTCCGGGGGGGAAAATGAGCAGTTCTTC
CASSYSGGENEQFF
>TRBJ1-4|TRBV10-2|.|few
TGCGCCAGCAGGTTAGACCGGGGAGGTGAAAAACTGTTTTTT
CASRLDRGGEKLFF
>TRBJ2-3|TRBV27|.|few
TGTGCCAGCAGTTTTTCACGCACAGATACGCAGTATTTT
CASSFSRTDTQYF
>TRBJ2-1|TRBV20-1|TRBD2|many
TGCAGTGTTCGGCTAGCGGGAGTTGGTGAGCAGTTCTTC
CSVRLAGVGEQFF
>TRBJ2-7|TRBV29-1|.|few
TGCAGCGTCCTCAACGCGGACAGCCTCTACGAGCAGTACTTC
CSVLNADSLYEQYF
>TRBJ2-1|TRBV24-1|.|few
TGTGCCACCAGTGATTTTGGGGGGGACAGTGAGCAGTTCTTC
CATSDFGGDSEQFF
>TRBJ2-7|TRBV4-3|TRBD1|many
TGCGCCAGCAGCCCCCGACAGGGTCGCTCCTACGAGCAGTACTTC
CASSPRQGRSYEQYF
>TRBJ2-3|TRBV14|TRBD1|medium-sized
TGTGCCAGCAGCCAGACCGGGACGTGGACAGGGTTTAGCACAGATACGCAGTATTTT
CASSQTGTWTGFSTDTQYF
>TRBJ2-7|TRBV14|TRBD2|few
TGTGCCAGCAGCCAACGGCCGACTAGCAGGCCCTACGAGCAGTACTTC
CASSQRPTSRPYEQYF
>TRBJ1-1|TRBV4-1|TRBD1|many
TGCGCCAGCAGCCACGGGACAGTTAACACTGAAGCTTTCTTT
CASSHGTVNTEAFF
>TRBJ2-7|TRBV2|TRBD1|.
TGTGCCAGCAGGACCACAGGGGGATATCCCTACGAGCAGTACTTC
CASRTTGGYPYEQYF
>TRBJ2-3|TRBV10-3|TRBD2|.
TGTGCCATCAGTGACGGGACTAGCGGGTACGCAGATACGCAGTATTTT
CAISDGTSGYADTQYF
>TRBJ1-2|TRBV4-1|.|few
TGCGCCAGCAGCCAAGGGGCAGGGGCCTATGGCTACACCTTC
CASSQGAGAYGYTF
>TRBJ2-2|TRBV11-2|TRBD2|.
TGTGCCAGCACCCGGGGGGTGTACATCACCGGGGAGCTGTTTTTT
CASTRGVYITGELFF
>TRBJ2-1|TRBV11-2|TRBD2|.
TGTGCCAGCAGCTTTTTCGGGCAGGGACTAGCGGGGACCTACAATGAGCAGTTCTTC
CASSFFGQGLAGTYNEQFF
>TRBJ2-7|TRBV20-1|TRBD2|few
TGCAGTGCTAGGGAAAGCGGGAGGGAGGTCCACGAGCAGTACTTC
CSARESGREVHEQYF
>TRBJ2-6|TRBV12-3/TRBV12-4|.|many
TGTGCCAGCAGTCCCCTTTCCGCCGGGGCCAACGTCCTGACTTTC
CASSPLSAGANVLTF
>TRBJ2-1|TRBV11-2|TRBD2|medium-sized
TGTGCCAGCAGCTTAGTGACTAGCGGGAGCCACAATGAGCAGTTCTTC
CASSLVTSGSHNEQFF
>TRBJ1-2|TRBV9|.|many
TGTGCCAGCAGCGTGGGAAATTGGGATGGCTACACCTTC
CASSVGNWDGYTF
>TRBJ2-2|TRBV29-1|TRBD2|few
TGCAGCGTTGAAGATACACGGAGCGGGAGGTTTGGCGGGGAGCTGTTTTTT
CSVEDTRSGRFGGELFF
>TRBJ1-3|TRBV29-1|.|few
TGCAGCGTAATTACCCCACTGGAAAACACCATATATTTT
CSVITPLENTIYF
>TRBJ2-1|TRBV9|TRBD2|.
TGTGCCAGCAGCGGAAAGGGGGGACTAGCGGGAGGACCTAACAATGAGCAGTTCTTC
CASSGKGGLAGGPNNEQFF
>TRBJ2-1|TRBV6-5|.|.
TGTGCCAGTTACGGGCGGTGGGGGGAGCAGTTCTTC
CASYGRWGEQFF
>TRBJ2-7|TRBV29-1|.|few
TGCAGCGTTGAAGGGAATGCTTACACCGGCGGAGAGCAGTACTTC
CSVEGNAYTGGEQYF
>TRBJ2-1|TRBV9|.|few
TGTGCCAGCAGCGTAGAGAGAGGTGAGCAGTTCTTC
CASSVERGEQFF
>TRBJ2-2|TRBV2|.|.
TGTGCCAGCAGCTCTCAGCCAGACACCGGGGAGCTGTTTTTT
CASSSQPDTGELFF
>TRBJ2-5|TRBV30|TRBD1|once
TGTGCCTGGAGGGGTCTGGACAGGGCAGGGGAGACCCAGTACTTC
CAWRGLDRAGETQYF
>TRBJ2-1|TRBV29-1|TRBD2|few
TGCAGCGTTGACCTAGCGGGAGCGGGCAATGAGCAGTTCTTC
CSVDLAGAGNEQFF
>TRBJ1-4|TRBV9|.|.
TGTGCCAGCAGCGTTTCAGCAGGACAGCTAGAAAAACTGTTTTTT
CASSVSAGQLEKLFF
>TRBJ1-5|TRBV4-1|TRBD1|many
TGCGCCAGCAGCCAAGCGGACAGGGTTAGCAATCAGCCCCAGCATTTT
CASSQADRVSNQPQHF
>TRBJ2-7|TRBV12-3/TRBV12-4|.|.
TGTGCCAGCAGTCAGGGTTCGGGAAACGAGCAGTACTTC
CASSQGSGNEQYF
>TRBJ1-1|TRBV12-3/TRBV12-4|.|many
TGTGCCAGCAGCTGTCGGTGGGGGGCGAATATATTGAACACTGAAGCTTTCTTT
CASSCRWGANILNTEAFF
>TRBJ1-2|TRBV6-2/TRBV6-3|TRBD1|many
TGTGCCAGCAGTTACTCGAGACAGGGAGCTGATGGCTACACCTTC
CASSYSRQGADGYTF
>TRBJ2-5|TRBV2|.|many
TGTGCCAGCATTTGGATTCTTAAAGAGACCCAGTACTTC
CASIWILKETQYF
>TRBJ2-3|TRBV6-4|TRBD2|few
TGTGCCAGCAGTGGGCTAGCGGGAGGGCCGGATACGCAGTATTTT
CASSGLAGGPDTQYF
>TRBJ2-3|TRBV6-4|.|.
TGTGCCAGCAGTGAAACGGGAAAGGATACGCAGTATTTT
CASSETGKDTQYF